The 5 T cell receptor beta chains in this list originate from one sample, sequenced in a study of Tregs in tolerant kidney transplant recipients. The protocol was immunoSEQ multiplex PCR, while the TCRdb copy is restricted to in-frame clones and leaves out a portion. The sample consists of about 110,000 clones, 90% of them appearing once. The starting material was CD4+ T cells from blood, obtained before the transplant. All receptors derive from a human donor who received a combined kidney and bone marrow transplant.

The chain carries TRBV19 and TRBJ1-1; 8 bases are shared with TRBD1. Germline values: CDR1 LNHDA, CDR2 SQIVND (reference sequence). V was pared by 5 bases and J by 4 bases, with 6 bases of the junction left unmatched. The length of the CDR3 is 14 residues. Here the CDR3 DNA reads TGTGCCAGTAGTCCCAGGGGGCGCGGCACTGAAGCTTTCTTT. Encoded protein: CASSPRGRGTEAFF.

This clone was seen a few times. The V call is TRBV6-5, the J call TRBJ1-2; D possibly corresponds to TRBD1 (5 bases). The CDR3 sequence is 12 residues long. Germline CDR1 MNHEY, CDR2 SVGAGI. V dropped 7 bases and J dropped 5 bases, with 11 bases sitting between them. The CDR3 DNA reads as TGTGCCAGCACCAACGGGGGGTATGGCTACACCTTC. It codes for CASTNGGYGYTF.

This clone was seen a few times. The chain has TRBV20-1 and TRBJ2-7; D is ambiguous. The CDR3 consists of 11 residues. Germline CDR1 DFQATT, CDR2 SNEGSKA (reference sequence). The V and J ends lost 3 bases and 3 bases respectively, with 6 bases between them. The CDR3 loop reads CSASNSYEQYF. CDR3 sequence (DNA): TGCAGTGCTAGTAACAGCTACGAGCAGTACTTC.

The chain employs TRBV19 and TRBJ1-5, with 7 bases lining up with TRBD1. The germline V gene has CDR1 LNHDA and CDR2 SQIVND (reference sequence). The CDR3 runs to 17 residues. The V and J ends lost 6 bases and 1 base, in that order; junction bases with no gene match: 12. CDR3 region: CASSPEGPRGSNQPQHF. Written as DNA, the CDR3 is TGTGCCAGTAGCCCTGAAGGGCCCAGGGGGAGCAATCAGCCCCAGCATTTT.

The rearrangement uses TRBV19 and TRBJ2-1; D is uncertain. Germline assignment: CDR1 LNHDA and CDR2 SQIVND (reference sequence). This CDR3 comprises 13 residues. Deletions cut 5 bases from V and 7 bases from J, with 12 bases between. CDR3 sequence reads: CASSSDSLNEQFF. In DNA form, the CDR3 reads TGTGCCAGTAGTTCAGACTCCCTGAATGAGCAGTTCTTC.